The 14 T cell receptor beta chains presented below share a single source sample, sequenced in a study of cytomegalovirus exposure and HLA in healthy donors. PCR involved 60 Vbeta and 13 Jbeta primers. Method: immunoSEQ multiplex PCR; TCRdb's copy keeps in-frame clones and lacks some. Among around 200,000 clones listed, roughly 80% were seen once. The sample comprised PBMCs. The source is a man in his forties in good health and CMV-seropositive.

This chain uses TRBV18 with TRBJ2-3, with D possibly TRBD1 on 5 matching bases. Per germline, CDR1 KGHSH and CDR2 LQKENI. CDR3 length: 14 amino acids. V lost 5 bases and J lost 0, with 9 bases in between. The CDR3 is CASSTTASTDTQYF. The DNA for the CDR3 is TGTGCCAGCTCAACGACAGCTAGCACAGATACGCAGTATTTT.

This chain links TRBV28 with TRBJ1-2; TRBD1 matches 9 bases. Germline V gives CDR1 MDHEN, CDR2 SYDVKM. This CDR3 has 15 residues. With 3 bases clipped from V and 4 bases from J, the junction kept 6 bases outside the gene matches. The CDR3 region is CASSLPGQGRYGYTF. The CDR3 coding sequence is TGTGCCAGCAGTTTGCCCGGACAGGGGCGCTATGGCTACACCTTC.

This clone came up a few times. V and J are TRBV6-1 and TRBJ1-5; D possibly corresponds to TRBD1 (6 bases). The CDR3 is made up of 15 amino acids. Germline CDR1 is MNHNS and CDR2 is SASEGT. Between the trimmed V and J ends, which lost 2 bases and 4 bases, there was a span of 12 bases. Written as DNA, the CDR3 is TGTGCCAGCAGTGAAACTCAGGGGCGTAATCAGCCCCAGCATTTT. Translation gives CASSETQGRNQPQHF.

V and J are TRBV6-5 and TRBJ1-1; the D gene is possibly TRBD1 (5 bases). CDR3 length equals 15 residues. Trimming shortened V by 0 bases and J by 5 bases, and 13 bases separated the two germline ends. Germline CDR1 is MNHEY and CDR2 is SVGAGI. This CDR3 reads CASSYSPGLRTEAFF. CDR3 DNA: TGTGCCAGCAGTTACTCCCCAGGGCTACGGACTGAAGCTTTCTTT.

V is TRBV9 and J is TRBJ2-1, with D possibly being TRBD1 (8 bases). This CDR3 is built from 15 residues. Germline V CDR1 and CDR2: SGDLS, YYNGEE. V dropped 4 bases and J dropped 4 bases, with 15 bases sitting between them. This chain's CDR3 is CASSTNRGGYNEQFF. CDR3 in DNA: TGTGCCAGCAGCACTAACAGGGGGGGGTACAATGAGCAGTTCTTC.

The V gene is TRBV4-1, the J gene TRBJ1-5; 7 bases align to TRBD1. The length of the CDR3 is 15 residues. CDR1 and CDR2 (germline): MGHRA, YSYEKL. V lost 2 bases and J lost 4; bases outside the gene matches: 5. The CDR3 loop reads CASSQYRDRNQPQHF. The CDR3 DNA reads as TGCGCCAGCAGCCAATACCGGGACAGAAATCAGCCCCAGCATTTT.

The chain recombines TRBV4-2 with TRBJ2-1; unclear D gene. The germline V and J ends were trimmed by 4 bases and 0 bases, with 16 bases remaining between them. This CDR3 comprises 17 residues. Germline V gene sequence: CDR1 LGHNA, CDR2 YNFKEQ. The CDR3 sequence is CASSPLSSSSSYNEQFF. The CDR3 bases are TGTGCCAGCAGCCCCCTTAGCAGCAGTAGCTCCTACAATGAGCAGTTCTTC.

This clone was detected a few times. The junction departs from the called germline gene at one end, perhaps through a read error. V is TRBV7-7 and J is TRBJ2-1, with 10 nucleotides matching TRBD2. Germline V lookup: CDR1 SSHAT, CDR2 FNYEAQ (reference sequence). There are 15 residues in the CDR3. The CDR3 here is CASSALAGADNEQFF. The CDR3 DNA follows: TGTGCTAGCAGCGCTCTAGCGGGAGCAGACAATGAGCAGTTCTTC.

As for this clone: The junction departs from the called germline gene at one end, perhaps through a read error. The chain employs TRBV7-9 and TRBJ1-2, with 7 bases that match TRBD1. CDR1 is SEHNR, CDR2 FQNEAQ, per germline (reference sequence). The CDR3 runs 16 residues. CDR3 residues: CSSSLGDREPNYGYTF. CDR3 sequence (DNA): TGTTCCAGCAGCTTAGGAGACAGGGAACCTAACTATGGCTACACCTTC.

A few counts support this clone. V gene TRBV13 combines with J gene TRBJ1-1; tentative D call: TRBD1 (6 bases). Germline CDR1 and CDR2: PRHDT and FYEKMQ (reference sequence). The V end lost 5 bases, the J end lost 1 base, and 14 bases lay between the germline ends. The CDR3 contains 15 residues. The CDR3 region has the DNA TGTGCCAGCAGCGCCCTACAGGGACCGAACACTGAAGCTTTCTTT. As protein: CASSALQGPNTEAFF.

The chain's CDR3 is CASSVVAEAGELFF. The DNA for the CDR3 is TGTGCCAGCAGTGTAGTAGCGGAGGCCGGGGAGCTGTTTTTT. V gene TRBV6-4 combines with J gene TRBJ2-2, with D possibly matching TRBD2 (6 bases). From germline, CDR1 is MRHNA and CDR2 SNTAGT. V was pared by 4 bases and J by 6 bases, with 12 bases between. The CDR3 consists of 14 residues.

The chain couples TRBV29-1 to TRBJ2-1; 7 positions match TRBD2. CDR1 and CDR2 from the germline V gene are SQVTM and ANQGSEA. The CDR3 extends over 13 amino acids. Trimming at V came to 1 base and at J to 6 bases, leaving 3 bases not matched to a gene. CDR3 protein: CSVEVGTINEQFF. The CDR3 DNA follows: TGCAGCGTTGAAGTGGGGACTATCAATGAGCAGTTCTTC.

This clone was detected only once. The CDR3 spells CASSYRDSYGYTF. The DNA of the CDR3 is TGTGCCAGCAGTTACCGGGACAGCTATGGCTACACCTTC. The chain employs TRBV6-6 and TRBJ1-2; 7 bases are a match to TRBD1. With V trimmed by 2 bases and J by 4 bases, 1 base remained unmatched. This CDR3 contains 13 residues. Germline V gives CDR1 MNHNY, CDR2 SVGAGI (reference sequence).

This chain joins TRBV29-1 and TRBJ1-2; a weak D match, TRBD1 (5 bases). CDR1 and CDR2 from the germline V gene are SQVTM and ANQGSEA. The CDR3 has 13 residues. Trimming shortened V by 4 bases and J by 4 bases, and 13 bases separated the two germline ends. The CDR3 is CSVGGPAGYGYTF. The CDR3 region has the DNA TGCAGCGTTGGGGGCCCAGCAGGCTATGGCTACACCTTC.